These 12 T cell receptor beta chains share one sample of origin, sequenced in a study of T cell changes during pregnancy in multiple sclerosis. Produced via immunoSEQ multiplex PCR; TCRdb's table is partial and in-frame only. This table holds roughly 80,000 clones, around 92% found once. Sequenced material: peripheral blood, taken before pregnancy. All receptors derive from a female donor with multiple sclerosis, enrolled in a pregnancy study.

The CDR3: CASSSLGGRGRPGELFF. CDR3 DNA: TGTGCCAGCAGTTCGTTGGGGGGCAGGGGGCGCCCCGGGGAGCTGTTTTTT. The rearrangement uses TRBV7-8 and TRBJ2-2; 8 nucleotides align to TRBD1. The V gene end was trimmed by 6 bases and the J gene end by 6 bases; junction bases not matched to a gene: 15. The germline V gene has CDR1 SGHVS and CDR2 FQNEAQ. This CDR3 has 17 amino acids.

The chain employs TRBV6-1 and TRBJ2-6, with D possibly TRBD1 on 5 matching bases. This CDR3 has 16 residues. Per germline, CDR1 MNHNS and CDR2 SASEGT. The ends were cut back, 2 bases at V and 3 bases at J, with 11 bases in the middle. The CDR3 loop is CASSESSRVGANVLTF. The CDR3, as DNA: TGTGCCAGCAGTGAAAGTAGCAGGGTTGGGGCCAACGTCCTGACTTTC.

This rearrangement joins TRBV7-6 to TRBJ2-1; 9 nucleotides line up with TRBD2. This CDR3 contains 13 residues. Trimming took 1 base from V and 9 from J; bases not matched to a gene: 1. Germline-derived CDR1 and CDR2 are SGHVS and FNYEAQ. Written as DNA, the CDR3 is TGTGCCAGCAGCTTAGGAGCGGGGGGTGAGCAGTTCTTC. Amino acids: CASSLGAGGEQFF.

CDR3 nucleotide sequence: TGTGCCAGCAGTGCGGCTGATAAGGGGGGGGCGCAGACCTACGAGCAGTACTTC. Its protein is CASSAADKGGAQTYEQYF. J is TRBJ2-7 and V is TRBV6-1; D possibly corresponds to TRBD2 (7 bases). CDR3 length: 18 amino acids. Germline V gene sequence: CDR1 MNHNS, CDR2 SASEGT. V was shortened by 4 bases and J by 2 bases, with 24 bases between the two germline ends.

This rearrangement joins TRBV14 to TRBJ2-7; TRBD2 agrees at 8 bases. Germline CDR1 is SGHDN and CDR2 is FVKESK. The CDR3 spans 14 residues. J was trimmed by 4 bases and V by 0 bases; bases with no gene match: 2. The DNA for the CDR3 is TGTGCCAGCAGCCAAGATGCTAGCGGGTACGAGCAGTACTTC. Translating gives CASSQDASGYEQYF.

This sequence joins TRBV23-1 and TRBJ2-1; 9 bases align to TRBD1. TRBV23-1 is filed as an ORF, its function uncertain. V shed 10 bases, J shed 7 bases, and the junction held 8 bases outside the gene matches. The CDR3 spans 13 residues. CDR3 DNA: TGCGCCATCCCCGGGACAGGGAGGAATGAGCAGTTCTTC. Translating it yields CAIPGTGRNEQFF.

This chain uses TRBV29-1 with TRBJ2-7; 7 bases map to TRBD2. Germline CDR1 SQVTM, CDR2 ANQGSEA. Trimming removed 0 bases from V and 2 bases from J; junction bases left unmatched: 7. This CDR3 spans 15 amino acids. CDR3 in DNA: TGCAGCGTTGAAGATCCTACGAGCGGGACCTACGAGCAGTACTTC. Its protein product is CSVEDPTSGTYEQYF.

The genes are TRBV7-9 and TRBJ1-2; TRBD1 agrees at 9 bases. The CDR3 loop spans 13 amino acids. Germline V gives CDR1 SEHNR, CDR2 FQNEAQ (reference sequence). V was pared by 4 bases and J by 4 bases, with 1 base of the junction left unmatched. The CDR3 DNA follows: TGTGCCAGCAGCTGGGACAGGGCCTATGGCTACACCTTC. Protein product: CASSWDRAYGYTF.

The V call is TRBV19, the J call TRBJ2-1; TRBD2 aligns across 7 bases. The CDR3 has 17 residues. Germline trimming cut 1 base from V and 3 bases from J; bases unmatched to any gene: 9. CDR1 is LNHDA, CDR2 SQIVND, per germline (reference sequence). The CDR3 loop is CASSIVFGGRSYNEQFF. The CDR3, as DNA: TGTGCCAGTAGTATAGTTTTTGGCGGGAGAAGCTACAATGAGCAGTTCTTC. Full variable domain (remainder filled in from reference TRBV19 and TRBJ2-1): DGGITQSPKYLFRKEGQNVTLSCEQNLNHDAMYWYRQDPGQGLRLIYYSQIVNDFQKGDIAEGYSVSREKKESFPLTVTSAQKNPTAFYLCASSIVFGGRSYNEQFFGPGTRLTVL.

The chain couples TRBV6-5 to TRBJ2-7; 7 bases are shared with TRBD1. CDR1 and CDR2 (germline): MNHEY, SVGAGI. V trimming: 4 bases; J trimming: 0 bases; junction bases outside the gene matches: 9. CDR3 length: 16 residues. This CDR3 reads CASSSSGTVISYEQYF. In DNA form, the CDR3 reads TGTGCCAGCAGTTCCTCCGGGACAGTTATCTCCTACGAGCAGTACTTC.

The rearrangement uses TRBV28 and TRBJ2-3; 9 nucleotides agree with TRBD2. V shed 2 bases, J shed 4 bases, and the junction held 4 bases outside the gene matches. Germline CDR1 MDHEN, CDR2 SYDVKM. The CDR3 sequence is 15 residues long. The CDR3 here is CASSLPAGGPDTQYF. DNA for the CDR3: TGTGCCAGCAGTTTACCCGCGGGAGGGCCAGATACGCAGTATTTT.

The chain links TRBV5-6 to TRBJ2-7; 10 bases agree with TRBD1. The CDR3 covers 14 residues. Germline CDR1 and CDR2: SGHDT and YYEEEE. The ends lost 9 bases at V and 7 bases at J; junction bases unmatched: 13. The CDR3 loop reads CATSSVTGGREQYF. CDR3 coding DNA: TGTGCCACCTCGAGTGTGACAGGGGGCAGGGAGCAGTACTTC.